This T cell receptor beta chain is from a study of cytomegalovirus exposure and HLA in healthy donors (dated by TCRdb to 2017 to 2019). In terms of the full investigation: An earlier analysis of several hundred of the donors reported 276 Gb of sequence data and around 110 million unique TCR beta sequences obtained from 150 million to 200 million T cells. Roughly 320 gigabases of sequencing data and around 90 million unique TCR sequences made up an early release that covered under 750 HLA-typed donors. The genetic ancestry cluster associated with self-reported Caucasian donors included over 80% of the roughly 400 genotyped donors. Donor age, sex, ethnicity and CMV serostatus were compiled together with the repertoire data. To predict cytomegalovirus infection status, the study combined high-throughput TCR immunosequencing, statistical association of individual TCRs with disease status, and machine learning. The later analysis used no new phenotypic data to find candidate immune exposures, relying instead on TCR beta sequences and their occurrence across donors. Both class I and class II loci were covered by HLA typing, at four-digit resolution. A later genetic analysis used genome-wide SNP genotypes for about 65% of the 666 donors, treating that subset as a discovery cohort. Among some 400 genotyped donors of the cohort, an average of approximately 240,000 unique TCR beta nucleotide sequences were sequenced per donor, roughly 18% of them non-productive. Five DR-DQ haplotypes were handled as single units for association and clustering, since linkage in the cohort was strong. In addition to the first cohort of 500 to 850 subjects, a separate validation cohort of 120 different subjects was used. All discovery cohort repertoires had been generated on a single sequencing platform. To decide whether each TCR beta V gene segment behaved as functional or pseudogenic, an earlier analysis of fewer than 750 of the donors relied on high-throughput TCR beta sequencing. Typing coverage differed by locus: A, B, C, DRB1 and DQB1 were typed in roughly 620-630 donors, DQA1 in 522, DPA1 in 600 to 610, and DPB1 in just under 490. The study profiled the T cell repertoires of 550 to 700 subjects by immunosequencing and related them to cytomegalovirus serostatus. The study aimed to test whether cataloging public T cell receptors could reveal signatures of past pathogen exposure. A later analysis re-analyzed previously published TCR beta repertoires from roughly 690 donors and added high-resolution HLA genotyping to study TCR occurrence patterns. Overall results and qualifications from the work: Linkage disequilibrium might explain the correlated functional status among segregating V segments, but an unknown experimental factor could not be ruled out. In a later analysis, several top co-occurrence clusters were reported to appear linked to parvovirus B19, influenza, CMV and Epstein-Barr virus. Across donors, most TCR sequences were observed very rarely, whereas some public TCRs were present in many individuals. The only immune exposure information available for the cohort was CMV serostatus. According to a later genetic analysis, donors in an Asian-associated ancestry cluster had fewer N-insertions in productive TCRs than the approximately 690-donor mean. The study gave a list of over 150 TCR beta chains associated with cytomegalovirus. Strong co-occurrence of HLA alleles, especially DR and DQ, made assigning TCR associations to individual alleles difficult. A further reported finding was that TCR beta sequences accurately predicted the HLA-A and HLA-B alleles for most subjects in the first cohort. In this cohort, only TCR beta chains were sequenced, and detectable features were limited by the absence of alpha or paired-chain data. An earlier analysis of approximately 530 of the donors showed that most TCR beta V segments appeared in productive rearrangements either about 87% or about 30% of the time, which broadly matched IMGT annotations. The sequencing pipeline was judged likely to have produced a cluster of highly shared sequence variants as a technical artifact. It was suggested by the authors that the approach could potentially be generalized to other disease states and immunological phenotypes. Because HLA typing was unavailable for some donors at each locus, only the typed subset was used in association tests. The classifier was reported to diagnose cytomegalovirus status with high specificity and sensitivity in both the original cohort and the validation cohort. In vitro tests confirmed that three of the cytomegalovirus-associated TCR beta chains recognize cytomegalovirus antigens. A later analysis found that most CMV-associated TCR beta chains appeared HLA-restricted, with HLA associations seemingly driven largely by CMV exposure. In a later analysis, HLA-associated TCR beta chains showed more clonal expansion and lower generation probabilities than non-associated chains that were equally common. A later analysis associated some 17,000 TCR beta sequences with specific HLA alleles at a false discovery rate of 0.05. Roughly uniform sequencing depth across donors was assumed in presence/absence analyses, although this assumption may not hold. Because counts were too low, some 17 rarely observed V segments, including chromosome 9 orphons, were excluded from the earlier analysis of around 590 of the donors. V-gene and J-gene trimming of TCR beta chains was associated with a missense DCLRE1C variant in a later genetic analysis, and the association was replicated in an independent cohort. Because the 87-base-pair reads could not distinguish some IMGT-functional V segments, including TRBV6-2 and TRBV6-3, those segments were excluded. According to a later analysis, TCR association rates differed among HLA loci, with DRB1 alleles showing the most associated TCRs and HLA-C alleles showing the fewest.

This clone appeared a few times. Which antigen it targets is not known. No base qualities exist here, and no much larger clone lies one base off it. After removal of 4 bases from V and 2 bases from J, the junction retains 6 bases not matched to a gene. Sequences SGHRS (CDR1) and YFSETQ (CDR2) are obtained from the germline V gene. Its CDR3 holds 15 amino acids, cysteine through phenylalanine. Left in the record is the CDR3 DNA by itself, 45 bases read in frame from the first base. The cohort was made up of around 720 healthy bone marrow donors. At the time of sampling, all cohort members were nominally healthy, though unrecorded immune exposures were likely present. The donor was CMV seronegative and was included in the group of 352 seronegative cohort members. Every donor gave a peripheral blood sample, and the peripheral blood mononuclear cells from that sample were used for TCR beta sequencing. The Qiagen DNeasy Blood Extraction Kit was used to extract genomic DNA from the blood cell samples.

Library prep was done by the immunoSEQ multiplex PCR assay. For the multiplex PCR, a mixture combining 60 forward primers for TCR Vbeta segments and 13 reverse primers for TCR Jbeta segments was used. Amplification of the CDR3 region of rearranged TCR beta genes was performed with a multiplex PCR assay on genomic DNA. Amplified TCR beta libraries were sequenced as 87-base-pair reads on the Illumina HiSeq System. The authors' analysis ran thus. Across the 600 to 700 repertoires, a later analysis counted roughly 77 million unique TCR beta chains, around 11 million of which were shared by at least two donors. A nearest-neighbor algorithm error-corrected the raw reads and collapsed the reads into unique sequences, merging closely related sequences to remove PCR and sequencing errors. Alignment of CDR3 sequences to IMGT reference sequences was used to assign V, D and J gene segments. Each retained sequence needed at least a six-nucleotide match to both a V gene segment and a J gene segment. A rearrangement counted as productive if the CDR3 had no stop codons and remained in frame with V and J, and every other rearrangement counted as non-productive. CDR3 was defined by IMGT convention, running from the second conserved V-encoded cysteine to the conserved J-encoded phenylalanine. The earlier analysis of around 640 of the donors excluded sequences that lacked an unambiguous match to a single V gene segment. An earlier analysis of 587 of the donors called V segments functional above 56.7% productive rearrangements and segregating when the between-donor standard deviation exceeded 5%. A statistical classification framework was built for diagnosing cytomegalovirus status from the catalog of TCR beta chain sequences. In a later analysis, TCR nucleotide sequences were compared against IMGT/GENE-DB human TR gene sequences so that V and J genes could be assigned. A later analysis assigned CDR3 sequences and most-parsimonious VDJ recombination scenarios with the TCRdist pipeline. In a later analysis, each TCR beta chain was defined by its CDR3 amino acid sequence together with its V-gene family, and reads lacking a unique V-gene family were excluded. As a way to deal with suspected cross-contamination and a sequencing artifact, a later analysis dropped roughly 600 nucleotide sequences that were highly shared and had low generation probability. In a later analysis, a clonal expansion index was calculated for each public chain from normalized within-repertoire ranks of inferred template counts. In a later analysis, generation probabilities were computed using a VDJ recombination model fitted to out-of-frame rearrangements, and the results were checked against IGoR. Hypergeometric tests were used in a later analysis to score TCR-TCR, TCR-HLA and TCR-CMV co-occurrence, with a repertoire-size bias correction applied to the TCR pairs. To estimate false discovery rates, a later analysis permuted the HLA or CMV assignments 20 times. In a later analysis, co-occurring TCRs were grouped using DBSCAN, with TCRdist sequence similarity added in when clustering inside HLA-allele-positive subsets. Repertoires with fewer than 30,000 or more than 120,000 public chains, plus five repertoires with anomalous nucleotide sharing, were excluded from co-occurrence clustering. The table was pulled from immuneACCESS by TCRdb, which kept in-frame rearrangements only. Such tables lose some clones; where checked, under half of the loss comes from unresolved V genes, and the rest has no known cause. V and J calls and clone size follow that table, whereas D and trimming were derived from the DNA. The sample table shows about 140,000 clones, and around a tenth are seen once. 1.5% to 2% of the sample belongs to the ten largest clones.

Recombination connected TRBV5-1 to TRBJ2-7; 10 bases in the middle match TRBD2. The clonotype comes from a male donor in good health and CMV-seronegative. The sample was PBMCs. The CDR3: CASSLAGVGTYEQYF. The sequence in DNA is TGCGCCAGCAGCCTAGCGGGAGTTGGGACCTACGAGCAGTACTTC.